This entry lists 2 T cell receptor beta chains sequenced from one sample in a study of blood T cell repertoires in COVID-19. The repertoire was sequenced with immunoSEQ multiplex PCR; TCRdb's copy has only in-frame clones and lacks some. The table shows a few hundred thousand clones, with 88% occurring only once. The source material was PBMCs or T cells enriched from blood (not recorded which). The receptor set was obtained from a woman aged 35 to 49 who had been exposed to COVID-19.

This clone has just one count. The chain joins TRBV6-2 or TRBV6-3 to TRBJ2-7; weak D call: TRBD2 (5 bases). Germline CDR1 is MNHEY and CDR2 is SVGEGT. The CDR3 length is 15 residues. V gave up 6 bases and J gave up 0 bases, with 15 bases separating them. The CDR3 DNA reads TGTGCCAGCAGCCGCGCGGGCGGAAGCTCCTACGAGCAGTACGTC. Translation: CASSRAGGSSYEQYV.

The chain employs TRBV6-1 and TRBJ1-2; D gene ambiguous. The CDR3 runs to 16 residues. Between the trimmed V and J ends, which lost 1 base and 8 bases, there was a span of 20 bases. Germline assignment: CDR1 MNHNS and CDR2 SASEGT. For the CDR3, the DNA is TGTGCCAGCAGTGAAGAATTACAGATGTATTCAGACGGCTACACCTTC. Amino acid sequence: CASSEELQMYSDGYTF.